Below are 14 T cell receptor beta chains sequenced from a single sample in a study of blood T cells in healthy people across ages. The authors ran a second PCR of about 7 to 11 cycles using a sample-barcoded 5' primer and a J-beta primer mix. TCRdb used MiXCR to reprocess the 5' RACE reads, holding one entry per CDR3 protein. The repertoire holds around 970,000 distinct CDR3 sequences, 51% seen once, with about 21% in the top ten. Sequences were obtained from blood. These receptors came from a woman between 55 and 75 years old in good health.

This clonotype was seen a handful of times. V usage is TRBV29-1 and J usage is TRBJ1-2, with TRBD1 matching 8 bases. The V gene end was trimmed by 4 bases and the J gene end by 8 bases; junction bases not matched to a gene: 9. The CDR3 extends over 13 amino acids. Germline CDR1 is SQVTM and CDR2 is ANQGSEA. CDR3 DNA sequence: TGCAGCGTTGTGGCCCAGGGGGCGCGGGGCTACACCTTC. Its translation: CSVVAQGARGYTF.

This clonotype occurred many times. CDR3 in DNA: TGCAGCGTTGAAGGGTTTCTAGCGGGAGTCGATACGCAGTATTTT. It specifies CSVEGFLAGVDTQYF. The rearrangement links TRBV29-1 to TRBJ2-3, with 10 nucleotides matching TRBD2. The junction had 7 bases not matched to a gene; V was cut back by 1 base and J by 6 bases. CDR1 SQVTM and CDR2 ANQGSEA come from the germline V gene. The CDR3 is made up of 15 amino acids.

CDR3 DNA: TGTGCCAGCAGCCAAGATCCAGGGGACGGTTACGAGCAGTACTTC. Encoded protein: CASSQDPGDGYEQYF. This chain links TRBV4-2 with TRBJ2-7; possible D gene TRBD1, 6 bases. V lost 0 bases to trimming and J lost 4 bases, with 13 bases between them. Germline CDR1 and CDR2: LGHNA and YNFKEQ. The CDR3 runs to 15 residues.

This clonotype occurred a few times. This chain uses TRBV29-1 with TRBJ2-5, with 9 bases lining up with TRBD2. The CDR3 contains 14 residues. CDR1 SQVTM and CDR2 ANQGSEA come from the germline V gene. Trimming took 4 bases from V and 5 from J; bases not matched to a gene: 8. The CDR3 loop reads CSVAVAGVVETQYF. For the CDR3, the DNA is TGCAGCGTTGCGGTAGCGGGAGTTGTCGAGACCCAGTACTTC.

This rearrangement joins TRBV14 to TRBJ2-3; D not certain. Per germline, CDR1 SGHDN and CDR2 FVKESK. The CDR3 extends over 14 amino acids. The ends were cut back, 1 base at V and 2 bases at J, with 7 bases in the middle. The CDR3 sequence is CASSQGAYTDTQYF. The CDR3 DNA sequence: TGTGCCAGCAGCCAAGGGGCCTACACAGATACGCAGTATTTT.

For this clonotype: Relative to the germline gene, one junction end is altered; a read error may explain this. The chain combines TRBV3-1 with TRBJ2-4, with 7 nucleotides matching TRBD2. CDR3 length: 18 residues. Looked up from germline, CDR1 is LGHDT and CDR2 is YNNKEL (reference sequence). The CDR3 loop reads CASSQDRGLVGAQNIQYF. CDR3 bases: TGTGCCAGCAGCCAAGATCGAGGACTAGTGGGAGCCCAAAACATTCAGTACTTC.

CDR3 loop: CASSPHTATNEKLFF. In DNA form, the CDR3 reads TGTGCCAGCAGCCCACACACTGCAACTAATGAAAAACTGTTTTTT. The rearrangement links TRBV7-2 to TRBJ1-4; D gene uncertain. The CDR3 is 15 amino acids. Germline CDR1 reads SGHTA; CDR2 reads FQGNSA. The V and J ends lost 5 bases and 0 bases respectively, with 10 bases between them. The full variable domain, with the rest looked up from reference TRBV7-2 and TRBJ1-4, is GAGVSQSPSNKVTEKGKDVELRCDPISGHTALYWYRQSLGQGLEFLIYFQGNSAPDKSGLPSDRFSAERTGGSVSTLTIQRTQQEDSAVYLCASSPHTATNEKLFFGSGTQLSVL.

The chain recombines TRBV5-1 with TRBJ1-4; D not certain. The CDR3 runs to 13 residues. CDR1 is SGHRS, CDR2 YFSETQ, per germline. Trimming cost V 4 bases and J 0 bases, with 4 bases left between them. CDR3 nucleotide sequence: TGCGCCAGCAGCGCATCAACTAATGAAAAACTGTTTTTT. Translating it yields CASSASTNEKLFF.

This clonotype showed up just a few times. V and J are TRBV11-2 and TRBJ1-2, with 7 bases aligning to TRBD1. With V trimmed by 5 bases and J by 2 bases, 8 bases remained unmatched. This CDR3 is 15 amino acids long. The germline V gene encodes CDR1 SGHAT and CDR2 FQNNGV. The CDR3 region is CASSPQGGPNYGYTF. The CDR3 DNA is TGTGCCAGCAGCCCCCAGGGGGGGCCGAACTATGGCTACACCTTC.

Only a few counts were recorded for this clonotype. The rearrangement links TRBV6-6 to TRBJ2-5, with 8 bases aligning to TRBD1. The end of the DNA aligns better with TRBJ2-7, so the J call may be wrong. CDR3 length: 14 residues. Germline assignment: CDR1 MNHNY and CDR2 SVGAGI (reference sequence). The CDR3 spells CASSRIRDRNEQYF. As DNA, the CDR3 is TGTGCCAGCAGTAGGATCCGGGACAGGAACGAGCAGTACTTC.

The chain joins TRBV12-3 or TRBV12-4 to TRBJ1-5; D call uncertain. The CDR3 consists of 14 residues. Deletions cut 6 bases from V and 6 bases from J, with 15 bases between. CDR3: CASSVYPEGQPQHF. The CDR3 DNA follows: TGTGCCAGCAGCGTGTACCCTGAGGGTCAGCCCCAGCATTTT.

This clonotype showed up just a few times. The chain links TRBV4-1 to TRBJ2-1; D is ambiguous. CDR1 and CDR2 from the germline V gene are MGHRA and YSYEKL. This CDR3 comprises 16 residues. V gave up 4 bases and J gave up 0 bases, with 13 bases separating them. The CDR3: CASSRSGVSSYNEQFF. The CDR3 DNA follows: TGCGCCAGCAGCCGATCCGGAGTGAGCTCCTACAATGAGCAGTTCTTC.

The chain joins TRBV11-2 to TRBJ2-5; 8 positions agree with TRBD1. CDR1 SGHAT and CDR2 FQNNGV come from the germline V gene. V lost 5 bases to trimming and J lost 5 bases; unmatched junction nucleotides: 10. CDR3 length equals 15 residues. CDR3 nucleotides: TGTGCCAGCAGCGAACGAGACAGGGGTTGGGAGACCCAGTACTTC. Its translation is CASSERDRGWETQYF. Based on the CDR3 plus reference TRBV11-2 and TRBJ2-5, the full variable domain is EAGVAQSPRYKIIEKRQSVAFWCNPISGHATLYWYQQILGQGPKLLIQFQNNGVVDDSQLPKDRFSAERLKGVDSTLKIQPAKLEDSAVYLCASSERDRGWETQYFGPGTRLLVL.

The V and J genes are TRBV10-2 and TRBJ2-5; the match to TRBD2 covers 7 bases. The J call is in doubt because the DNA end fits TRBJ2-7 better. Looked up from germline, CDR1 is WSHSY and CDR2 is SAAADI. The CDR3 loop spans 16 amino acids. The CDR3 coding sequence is TGCGCCAGCACCCCCCTCAGCGGGAAAACAACCTACGAGCAGTACTTC. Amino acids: CASTPLSGKTTYEQYF.